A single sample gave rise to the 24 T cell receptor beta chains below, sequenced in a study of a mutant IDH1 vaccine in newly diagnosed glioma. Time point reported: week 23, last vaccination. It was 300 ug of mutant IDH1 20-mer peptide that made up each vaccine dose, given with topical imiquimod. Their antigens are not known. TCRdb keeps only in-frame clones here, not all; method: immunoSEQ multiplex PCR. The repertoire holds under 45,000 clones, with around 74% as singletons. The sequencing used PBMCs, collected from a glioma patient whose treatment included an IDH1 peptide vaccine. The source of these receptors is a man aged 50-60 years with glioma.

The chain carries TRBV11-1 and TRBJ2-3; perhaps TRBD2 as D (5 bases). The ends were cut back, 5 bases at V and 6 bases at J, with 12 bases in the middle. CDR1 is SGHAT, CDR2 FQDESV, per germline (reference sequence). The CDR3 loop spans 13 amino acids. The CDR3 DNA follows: TGTGCCAGCAGCCCCCGGCTAGCTGATACGCAGTATTTT. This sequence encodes CASSPRLADTQYF. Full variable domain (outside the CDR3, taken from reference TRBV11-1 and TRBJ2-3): EAEVAQSPRYKITEKSQAVAFWCDPISGHATLYWYRQILGQGPELLVQFQDESVVDDSQLPKDRFSAERLKGVDSTLKIQPAELGDSAMYLCASSPRLADTQYFGPGTRLTVL.

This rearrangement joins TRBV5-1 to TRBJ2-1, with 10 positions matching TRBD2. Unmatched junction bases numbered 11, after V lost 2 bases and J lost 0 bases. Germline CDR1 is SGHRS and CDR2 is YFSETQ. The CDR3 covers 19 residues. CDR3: CASSLAGGRQLRSYNEQFF. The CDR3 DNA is TGCGCCAGCAGCTTAGCGGGGGGGCGTCAGTTGCGCTCCTACAATGAGCAGTTCTTC.

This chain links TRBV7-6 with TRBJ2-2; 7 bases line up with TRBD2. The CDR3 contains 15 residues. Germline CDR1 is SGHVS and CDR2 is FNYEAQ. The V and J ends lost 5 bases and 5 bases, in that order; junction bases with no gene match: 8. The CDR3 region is CASSQAVGGTGELFF. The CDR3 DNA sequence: TGTGCCAGCAGCCAGGCAGTGGGAGGGACCGGGGAGCTGTTTTTT.

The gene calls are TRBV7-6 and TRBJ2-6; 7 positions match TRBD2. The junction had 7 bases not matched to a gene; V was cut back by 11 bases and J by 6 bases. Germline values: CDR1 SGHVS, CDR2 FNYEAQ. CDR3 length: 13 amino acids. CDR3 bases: TGTGCCCTTAAGGGAGGGAAGGCCAACGTCCTGACTTTC. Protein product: CALKGGKANVLTF.

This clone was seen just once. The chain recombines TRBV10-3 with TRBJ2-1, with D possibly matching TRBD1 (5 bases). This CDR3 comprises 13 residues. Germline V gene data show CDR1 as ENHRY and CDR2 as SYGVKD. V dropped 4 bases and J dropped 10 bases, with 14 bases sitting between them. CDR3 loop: CAISARDRGEQFF. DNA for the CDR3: TGTGCCATCAGTGCACGCGACAGAGGCGAGCAGTTCTTC.

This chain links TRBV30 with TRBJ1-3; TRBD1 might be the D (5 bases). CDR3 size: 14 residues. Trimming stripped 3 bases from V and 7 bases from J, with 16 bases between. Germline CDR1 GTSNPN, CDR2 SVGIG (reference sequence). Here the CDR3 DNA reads TGTGCCTGGAGCCCACGGCAGGGTGGCAACACCATATATTTT. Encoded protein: CAWSPRQGGNTIYF.

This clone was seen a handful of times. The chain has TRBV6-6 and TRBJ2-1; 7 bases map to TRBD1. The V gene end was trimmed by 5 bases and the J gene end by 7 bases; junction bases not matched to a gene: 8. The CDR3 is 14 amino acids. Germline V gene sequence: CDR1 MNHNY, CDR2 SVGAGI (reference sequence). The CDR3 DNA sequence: TGTGCCAGCAGTGACCCCACAGGGGTTAATGAGCAGTTCTTC. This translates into CASSDPTGVNEQFF.

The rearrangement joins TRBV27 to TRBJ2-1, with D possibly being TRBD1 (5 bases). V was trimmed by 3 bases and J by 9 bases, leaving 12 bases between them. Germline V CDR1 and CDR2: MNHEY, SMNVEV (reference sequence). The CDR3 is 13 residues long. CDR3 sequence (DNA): TGTGCCAGCAGTTTTAGGCAGGGAAGTGAGCAGTTCTTC. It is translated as CASSFRQGSEQFF.

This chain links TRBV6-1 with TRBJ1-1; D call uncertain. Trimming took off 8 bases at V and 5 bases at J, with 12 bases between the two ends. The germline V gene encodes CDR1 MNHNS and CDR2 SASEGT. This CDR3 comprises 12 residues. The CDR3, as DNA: TGTGCCAGCCGACCCGTGGGAACTGAAGCTTTCTTT. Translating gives CASRPVGTEAFF.

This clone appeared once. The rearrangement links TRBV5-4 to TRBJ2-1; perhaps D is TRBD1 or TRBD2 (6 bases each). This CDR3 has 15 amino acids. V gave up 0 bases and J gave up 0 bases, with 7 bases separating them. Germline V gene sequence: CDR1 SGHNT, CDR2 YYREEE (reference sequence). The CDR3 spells CASSLGGASYNEQFF. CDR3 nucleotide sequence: TGTGCCAGCAGCTTGGGGGGGGCCTCCTACAATGAGCAGTTCTTC.

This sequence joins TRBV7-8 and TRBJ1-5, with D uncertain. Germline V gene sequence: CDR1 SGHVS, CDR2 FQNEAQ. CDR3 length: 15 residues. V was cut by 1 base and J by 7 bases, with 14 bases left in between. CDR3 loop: CASSLEEVYAQPQHF. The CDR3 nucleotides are TGTGCCAGCAGCTTAGAGGAGGTTTACGCACAGCCCCAGCATTTT. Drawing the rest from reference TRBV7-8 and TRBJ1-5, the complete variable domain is GAGVSQSPRYKVAKRGQDVALRCDPISGHVSLFWYQQALGQGPEFLTYFQNEAQLDKSGLPSDRFFAERPEGSVSTLKIQRTQQEDSAVYLCASSLEEVYAQPQHFGDGTRLSIL.

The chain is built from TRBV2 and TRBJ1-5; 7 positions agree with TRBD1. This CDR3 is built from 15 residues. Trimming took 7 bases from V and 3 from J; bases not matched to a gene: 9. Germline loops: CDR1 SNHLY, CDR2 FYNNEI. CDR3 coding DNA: TGTGCCAGCACCCTGGGACAGACAATCAATCAGCCCCAGCATTTT. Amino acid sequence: CASTLGQTINQPQHF.

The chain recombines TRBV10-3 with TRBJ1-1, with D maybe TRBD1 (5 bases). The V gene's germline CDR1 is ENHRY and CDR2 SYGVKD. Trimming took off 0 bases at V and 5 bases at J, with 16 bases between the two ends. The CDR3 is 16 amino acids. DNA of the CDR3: TGTGCCATCAGTGAGTCCCAGGGTAGGGGCGCGACTGAAGCTTTCTTT. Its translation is CAISESQGRGATEAFF.

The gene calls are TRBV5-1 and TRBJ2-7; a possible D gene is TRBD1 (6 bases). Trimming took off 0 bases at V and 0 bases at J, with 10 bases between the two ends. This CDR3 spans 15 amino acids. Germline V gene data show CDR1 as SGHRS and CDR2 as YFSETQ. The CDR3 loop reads CASSLEAGDSYEQYF. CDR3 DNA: TGCGCCAGCAGCTTGGAGGCAGGGGACTCCTACGAGCAGTACTTC.

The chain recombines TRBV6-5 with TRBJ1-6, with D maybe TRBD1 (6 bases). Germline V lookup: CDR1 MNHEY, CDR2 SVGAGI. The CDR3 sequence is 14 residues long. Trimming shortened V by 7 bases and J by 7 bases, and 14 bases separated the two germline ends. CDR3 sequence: CASTPRQDNSPLHF. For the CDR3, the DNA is TGTGCCAGCACCCCCCGACAGGACAATTCACCCCTCCACTTT.

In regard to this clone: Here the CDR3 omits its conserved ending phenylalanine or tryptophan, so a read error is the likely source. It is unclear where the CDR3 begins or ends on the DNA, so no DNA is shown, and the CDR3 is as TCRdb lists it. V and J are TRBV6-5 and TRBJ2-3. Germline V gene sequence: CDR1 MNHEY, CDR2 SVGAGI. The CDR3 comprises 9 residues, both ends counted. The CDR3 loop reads CASRTVAPV.

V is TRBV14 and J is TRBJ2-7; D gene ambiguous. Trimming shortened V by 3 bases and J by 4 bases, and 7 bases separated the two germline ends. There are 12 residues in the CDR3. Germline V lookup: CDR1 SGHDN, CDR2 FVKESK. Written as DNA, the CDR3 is TGTGCCAGCAGCCACCCCTCTTACGAGCAGTACTTC. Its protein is CASSHPSYEQYF.

The chain's CDR3 is CASRGTGYGYTF. The CDR3 DNA sequence: TGTGCCAGCAGAGGCACGGGCTATGGCTACACCTTC. This chain joins TRBV2 and TRBJ1-2, with D unclear. The length of the CDR3 is 12 residues. V was cut by 6 bases and J by 4 bases, with 9 bases left in between. Germline loops: CDR1 SNHLY, CDR2 FYNNEI.

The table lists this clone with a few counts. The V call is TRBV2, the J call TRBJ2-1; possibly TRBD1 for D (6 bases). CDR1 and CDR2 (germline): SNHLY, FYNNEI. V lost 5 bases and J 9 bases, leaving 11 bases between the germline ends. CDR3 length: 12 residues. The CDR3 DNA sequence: TGTGCCAGCAGTTGGTGGGGGCCTGAGCAGTTCTTC. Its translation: CASSWWGPEQFF.

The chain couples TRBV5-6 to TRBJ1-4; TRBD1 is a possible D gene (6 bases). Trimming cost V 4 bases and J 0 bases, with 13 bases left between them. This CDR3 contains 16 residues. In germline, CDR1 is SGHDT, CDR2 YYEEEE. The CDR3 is CASSGPTGATNEKLFF. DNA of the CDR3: TGTGCCAGCAGCGGGCCGACAGGAGCAACTAATGAAAAACTGTTTTTT.

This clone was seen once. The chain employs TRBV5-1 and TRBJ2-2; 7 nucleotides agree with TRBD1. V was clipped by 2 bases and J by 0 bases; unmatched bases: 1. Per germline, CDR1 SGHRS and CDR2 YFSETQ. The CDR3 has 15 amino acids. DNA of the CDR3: TGCGCCAGCAGCTTCGACAGGGCGAACACCGGGGAGCTGTTTTTT. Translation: CASSFDRANTGELFF. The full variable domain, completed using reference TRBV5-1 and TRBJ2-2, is KAGVTQTPRYLIKTRGQQVTLSCSPISGHRSVSWYQQTPGQGLQFLFEYFSETQRNKGNFPGRFSGRQFSNSRSEMNVSTLELGDSALYLCASSFDRANTGELFFGEGSRLTVL.

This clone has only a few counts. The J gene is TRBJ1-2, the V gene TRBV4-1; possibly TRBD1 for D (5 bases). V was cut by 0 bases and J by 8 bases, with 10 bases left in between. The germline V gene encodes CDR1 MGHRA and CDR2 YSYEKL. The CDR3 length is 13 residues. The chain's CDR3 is CASSQDGTRGYTF. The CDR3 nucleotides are TGCGCCAGCAGCCAAGATGGGACGCGGGGCTACACCTTC.

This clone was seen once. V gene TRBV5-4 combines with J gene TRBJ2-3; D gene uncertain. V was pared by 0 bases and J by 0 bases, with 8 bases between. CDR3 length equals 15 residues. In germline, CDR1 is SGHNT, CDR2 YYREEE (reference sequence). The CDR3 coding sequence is TGTGCCAGCAGCTTGGGACGGTATAGCACAGATACGCAGTATTTT. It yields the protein CASSLGRYSTDTQYF.

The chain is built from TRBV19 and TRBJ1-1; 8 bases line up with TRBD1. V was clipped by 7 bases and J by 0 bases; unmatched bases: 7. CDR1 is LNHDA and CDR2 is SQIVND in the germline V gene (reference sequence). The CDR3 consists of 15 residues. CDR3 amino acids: CASNTGGTMNTEAFF. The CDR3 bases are TGTGCCAGTAATACAGGGGGAACCATGAACACTGAAGCTTTCTTT.